Shown below are 26 T cell receptor beta chains from a single sample sequenced in a study of human T cells and chemical hapten exposure. Documented time point: patch test 2, 6 weeks after DPC sensitization. Specified treatment: therapeutic diphenylcyclopropenone sensitization with weekly scalp DPC. TCRdb recomputed calls from the RACE reads with MiXCR, one row per CDR3 protein. The sample has tens of thousands of distinct CDR3 sequences, about 9.3% seen once. Sequenced here: whole blood, sampled in connection with sensitization to the hapten diphenylcyclopropenone (DPC). The receptors derive from a woman aged 50 to 60 with alopecia areata. Some clones in this sample may be carry-over from other donors' samples.

This clonotype was observed at least ten times. This chain links TRBV3-1 with TRBJ1-4, with D maybe TRBD1 (5 bases). Trimming stripped 1 base from V and 7 bases from J, with 10 bases between. In germline, CDR1 is LGHDT, CDR2 YNNKEL (reference sequence). The CDR3 extends over 14 amino acids. In nucleotides, the CDR3 is TGTGCCAGCAGCCAAGTCGACAGAATTGAAAAACTGTTTTTT. It specifies CASSQVDRIEKLFF.

This clonotype was found a few times. The chain joins TRBV7-6 to TRBJ2-1; 11 bases match TRBD2. The CDR3 totals 20 residues. CDR1 is SGHVS, CDR2 FNYEAQ, per germline. The J segment lost 0 bases and the V segment lost 0 bases, leaving 10 bases of the junction unmatched. The CDR3 region is CASSLAPGLAVSSSYNEQFF. The CDR3 DNA reads as TGTGCCAGCAGCTTAGCCCCGGGACTAGCGGTATCGAGCTCCTACAATGAGCAGTTCTTC.

This clonotype was observed many times. This chain links TRBV20-1 with TRBJ1-5, with TRBD1 matching 9 bases. V lost 0 bases to trimming and J lost 5 bases; unmatched junction nucleotides: 8. The CDR3 runs to 16 residues. Germline CDR1 DFQATT, CDR2 SNEGSKA (reference sequence). CDR3 region: CSARDAGTGWDQPQHF. The CDR3 nucleotides read TGCAGTGCTAGAGATGCCGGGACAGGGTGGGATCAGCCCCAGCATTTT.

This clonotype was recorded many times. J is TRBJ2-5 and V is TRBV18; no definite D call. The V end lost 3 bases, the J end lost 5 bases, and 4 bases lay between the germline ends. CDR3 length: 11 amino acids. Germline CDR1 reads KGHSH; CDR2 reads LQKENI. The CDR3 nucleotides read TGTGCCAGCTCACCCTCGGAGACCCAGTACTTC. Translation: CASSPSETQYF. The full variable domain, its missing parts supplied by reference TRBV18 and TRBJ2-5, is NAGVMQNPRHLVRRRGQEARLRCSPMKGHSHVYWYRQLPEEGLKFMVYLQKENIIDESGMPKERFSAEFPKEGPSILRIQQVVRGDSAAYFCASSPSETQYFGPGTRLLVL.

This clonotype occurred many times. The chain recombines TRBV12-3 or TRBV12-4 with TRBJ1-1; D is possibly TRBD1 (5 bases). Trimming took 5 bases from V and 5 from J, leaving 21 bases between them. This CDR3 is 16 amino acids long. The CDR3 loop is CASSPTGAPVGTEAFF. The CDR3 region has the DNA TGTGCCAGCAGTCCCACAGGAGCCCCCGTGGGGACTGAAGCTTTCTTT.

This clonotype was seen only a few times. The chain combines TRBV20-1 with TRBJ2-3; 9 positions agree with TRBD2. Per the germline V gene, CDR1 is DFQATT and CDR2 is SNEGSKA (reference sequence). After removal of 3 bases from V and 4 bases from J, the junction contained 14 bases not matched to a gene. The CDR3 sequence is 17 residues long. CDR3 amino acids: CSASPLAGIASADTQYF. DNA of the CDR3: TGCAGTGCTAGTCCCCTAGCGGGGATAGCGTCCGCAGATACGCAGTATTTT.

The V and J genes are TRBV12-3 or TRBV12-4 and TRBJ1-2; 9 bases fit TRBD1. Trimming at V came to 7 bases and at J to 6 bases, leaving 9 bases not matched to a gene. This CDR3 has 14 amino acids. Written as DNA, the CDR3 is TGTGCCAGCACCCAGGGACAGGGTAGGGATGGCTACACCTTC. It yields the protein CASTQGQGRDGYTF.

This clonotype showed up many times. The chain carries TRBV6-6 and TRBJ1-1; 8 bases match TRBD1. CDR1 is MNHNY, CDR2 SVGAGI, per germline (reference sequence). CDR3 length: 15 amino acids. V dropped 6 bases and J dropped 0; count of bases not matched to a gene: 6. The CDR3 loop is CASSGEGQVNTEAFF. CDR3 in DNA: TGTGCCAGCAGCGGAGAGGGACAGGTGAACACTGAAGCTTTCTTT.

This clonotype showed up just a few times. The chain carries TRBV6-1 and TRBJ1-4, with 8 bases identical to TRBD1. This CDR3 contains 15 residues. The V and J ends lost 2 bases and 6 bases, in that order; junction bases with no gene match: 5. Germline V lookup: CDR1 MNHNS, CDR2 SASEGT. In DNA, the CDR3 is TGTGCCAGCAGTGAAAGGGGACAGGCGTATGAAAAACTGTTTTTT. This encodes CASSERGQAYEKLFF.

In this sample, this clonotype turned up a few times. V usage is TRBV29-1 and J usage is TRBJ2-1; D is tentatively TRBD1 or TRBD2 (5 bases each). Germline V CDR1 and CDR2: SQVTM, ANQGSEA. The CDR3 runs 13 residues. Between the trimmed V and J ends, which lost 6 bases and 1 base, there was a span of 10 bases. CDR3: CSVDGGSYNEQFF. Written as DNA, the CDR3 is TGCAGCGTGGATGGGGGATCCTACAATGAGCAGTTCTTC.

This clonotype was counted many times. Here the CDR3 DNA reads TGTGCCAGCAAGGAACAGGGAGGCAAAAACATTCAGTACTTC. This encodes CASKEQGGKNIQYF. V usage is TRBV28 and J usage is TRBJ2-4; D might be TRBD1 or TRBD2, each matching 6 bases. Germline CDR1 is MDHEN and CDR2 is SYDVKM. V lost 7 bases, J lost 3 bases, and 13 bases lay in between. CDR3 length: 14 residues. Using reference TRBV28 and TRBJ2-4 for the parts outside the CDR3, the full variable domain is DVKVTQSSRYLVKRTGEKVFLECVQDMDHENMFWYRQDPGLGLRLIYFSYDVKMKEKGDIPEGYSVSREKKERFSLILESASTNQTSMYLCASKEQGGKNIQYFGAGTRLSVL.

Only a few counts were recorded for this clonotype. In nucleotides, the CDR3 is TGCAGTGCTAGACTGCGGGGTGCCTCCTACAATGAGCAGTTCTTC. It encodes CSARLRGASYNEQFF. V and J are TRBV20-1 and TRBJ2-1, with TRBD2 as a possible D gene (6 bases). CDR1 DFQATT and CDR2 SNEGSKA come from the germline V gene (reference sequence). The CDR3 is made up of 15 amino acids. V was pared by 2 bases and J by 0 bases, with 11 bases between.

This clonotype was counted ten times or more. The rearrangement joins TRBV11-2 to TRBJ1-4; TRBD1 is a possible D gene (5 bases). Trimming stripped 3 bases from V and 8 bases from J, with 22 bases between. This CDR3 region has 17 residues. Germline loops: CDR1 SGHAT, CDR2 FQNNGV. CDR3 sequence (DNA): TGTGCCAGCAGCTTCGCAGGGACTCGAGGTGGACGGGAAAAACTGTTTTTT. Encoded protein: CASSFAGTRGGREKLFF.

This clonotype was counted ten times or more. This chain connects TRBV7-9 to TRBJ1-2; D is possibly TRBD1 (6 bases). This CDR3 comprises 14 residues. The germline gives CDR1 SEHNR, CDR2 FQNEAQ (reference sequence). V lost 1 base and J lost 2, with 8 bases in between. CDR3 residues: CASSLGGGNYGYTF. CDR3 DNA: TGTGCCAGCAGCTTAGGAGGGGGGAACTATGGCTACACCTTC.

This clonotype was observed many times. This chain uses TRBV20-1 with TRBJ1-5, with D possibly matching TRBD1 (5 bases). V lost 3 bases and J lost 7, with 10 bases in between. This CDR3 is 12 amino acids long. Germline CDR1 reads DFQATT; CDR2 reads SNEGSKA (reference sequence). CDR3 amino acids: CSASAGFQPQHF. The CDR3 coding sequence is TGCAGTGCTAGTGCAGGGTTCCAGCCCCAGCATTTT.

The genes are TRBV19 and TRBJ1-2, with D possibly being TRBD1 (5 bases). Germline CDR1 reads LNHDA; CDR2 reads SQIVND (reference sequence). The CDR3 runs 15 residues. V was shortened by 5 bases and J by 4 bases, with 17 bases between the two germline ends. DNA of the CDR3: TGTGCCAGTAGTTTCCCCGGGACGGCCTCCTATGGCTACACCTTC. It specifies CASSFPGTASYGYTF. Filled out from reference TRBV19 and TRBJ1-2, the complete variable domain reads DGGITQSPKYLFRKEGQNVTLSCEQNLNHDAMYWYRQDPGQGLRLIYYSQIVNDFQKGDIAEGYSVSREKKESFPLTVTSAQKNPTAFYLCASSFPGTASYGYTFGSGTRLTVV.

This clonotype was picked up many times. The chain employs TRBV11-2 and TRBJ1-2, with a weak D call TRBD1 (6 bases). Trimming removed 3 bases from V and 7 bases from J, with 15 bases in between. CDR1 and CDR2 from the germline V gene are SGHAT and FQNNGV. There are 14 residues in the CDR3. The CDR3 sequence is CASSFVSGEVGYTF. The DNA of the CDR3 is TGTGCCAGCAGCTTCGTGTCAGGGGAGGTTGGCTACACCTTC.

CDR3 loop: CASRADASLVSYNEQFF. The CDR3 nucleotides are TGTGCCAGCAGAGCGGACGCTAGCTTGGTCTCCTACAATGAGCAGTTCTTC. The V gene is TRBV2, the J gene TRBJ2-1; D perhaps matches TRBD2 (5 bases). This CDR3 has 17 amino acids. Between the trimmed V and J ends, which lost 6 bases and 0 bases, there was a span of 18 bases. Germline assignment: CDR1 SNHLY and CDR2 FYNNEI.

This clonotype appeared many times. This chain connects TRBV19 to TRBJ2-1; D is ambiguous. This CDR3 contains 14 residues. Looked up from germline, CDR1 is LNHDA and CDR2 is SQIVND (reference sequence). Trimming pared 4 bases from V and 2 bases from J, leaving 9 bases between. CDR3 bases: TGTGCCAGTAGTAAGCGCTCTCCCTACAATGAGCAGTTCTTC. Its translation: CASSKRSPYNEQFF.

A few counts support this clonotype. The chain couples TRBV29-1 to TRBJ1-4, with unresolved D. The germline V and J ends were trimmed by 6 bases and 2 bases, with 13 bases remaining between them. CDR3 length: 14 residues. Germline CDR1 SQVTM, CDR2 ANQGSEA. CDR3 sequence (DNA): TGCAGCGTCGCTCTGGTGGGGACTAATGAAAAACTGTTTTTT. Amino acids: CSVALVGTNEKLFF.

The chain recombines TRBV30 with TRBJ1-6, with a tentative D call TRBD1 (6 bases). CDR3 length equals 12 residues. Germline V lookup: CDR1 GTSNPN, CDR2 SVGIG (reference sequence). V was trimmed by 4 bases and J by 7 bases, leaving 8 bases between them. CDR3 DNA: TGTGCCTGGACCGGGGGCAATTCACCCCTCCACTTT. It encodes CAWTGGNSPLHF.

This clonotype was detected many times. The chain combines TRBV29-1 with TRBJ1-1, with TRBD1 matching over 7 bases. V dropped 6 bases and J dropped 5; count of bases not matched to a gene: 12. The germline V gene encodes CDR1 SQVTM and CDR2 ANQGSEA. The CDR3 has 14 residues. In DNA, the CDR3 is TGCAGCGTATCCGACCAACAGGGGAATACTGAAGCTTTCTTT. The encoded protein is CSVSDQQGNTEAFF.

This clonotype appeared a few times. The V call is TRBV6-6, the J call TRBJ1-5; D call uncertain. Germline V gene data show CDR1 as MNHNY and CDR2 as SVGAGI (reference sequence). V was shortened by 4 bases and J by 0 bases, with 13 bases between the two germline ends. The CDR3 is 16 residues long. CDR3 amino acids: CASSSPGSGSNQPQHF. The CDR3 region has the DNA TGTGCCAGCAGTTCCCCTGGATCGGGTAGCAATCAGCCCCAGCATTTT.

This clonotype came up a few times. The chain links TRBV30 to TRBJ1-1, with D unclear. Deletions cut 2 bases from V and 3 bases from J, with 10 bases between. Germline V gene data show CDR1 as GTSNPN and CDR2 as SVGIG (reference sequence). CDR3 length: 13 residues. The CDR3 region has the DNA TGTGCCTGGAGTTTACAACTAGACACTGAAGCTTTCTTT. Amino acid sequence: CAWSLQLDTEAFF.

The rearrangement links TRBV10-2 to TRBJ2-4; 10 bases agree with TRBD2. With V trimmed by 4 bases and J by 9 bases, 0 bases remained unmatched. This CDR3 is 12 amino acids long. In germline, CDR1 is WSHSY, CDR2 SAAADI. CDR3 nucleotides: TGCGCCAGCAGTGGGACTAGCGGCATTCAGTACTTC. Protein product: CASSGTSGIQYF.

The chain combines TRBV12-3 or TRBV12-4 with TRBJ2-3, with 10 positions matching TRBD2. Losses at the gene ends were 2 bases for V and 1 base for J; bases not matched to a gene: 3. This CDR3 contains 16 residues. CDR3 sequence: CASSLSGRAGTDTQYF. CDR3 in DNA: TGTGCCAGCAGTTTAAGCGGGAGGGCCGGCACAGATACGCAGTATTTT.